The following is a T cell receptor beta chain sequence with its context. The antigen is not known. Trimming stripped 6 bases from V and 6 bases from J, with 11 bases between. The CDR3 extends over 13 amino acids. The data were taken from a study of post-analysis software for immune sequencing data. Unique molecular identifiers were present in the TCR beta cDNA libraries. TCRdb processed the PCR reads anew with MiXCR; each CDR3 protein has one entry. This table holds hundreds of thousands of distinct CDR3 sequences, around 60% found once. Findings and limits, study-wide: Comparison of patients with controls showed a handful of TRBV segments more frequent in patients, TRBV5-6, TRBV5-1 and TRBV20-1 among them.

The TCR comes from a girl aged 2-10 years with multiple sclerosis. The material sequenced was blood. The rearrangement joins TRBV12-3 or TRBV12-4 to TRBJ2-2; TRBD1 is a possible D gene (6 bases). The CDR3 is CASRLGTSGELFF. CDR3 nucleotides: TGTGCCAGCAGACTTGGGACATCCGGGGAGCTGTTTTTT.